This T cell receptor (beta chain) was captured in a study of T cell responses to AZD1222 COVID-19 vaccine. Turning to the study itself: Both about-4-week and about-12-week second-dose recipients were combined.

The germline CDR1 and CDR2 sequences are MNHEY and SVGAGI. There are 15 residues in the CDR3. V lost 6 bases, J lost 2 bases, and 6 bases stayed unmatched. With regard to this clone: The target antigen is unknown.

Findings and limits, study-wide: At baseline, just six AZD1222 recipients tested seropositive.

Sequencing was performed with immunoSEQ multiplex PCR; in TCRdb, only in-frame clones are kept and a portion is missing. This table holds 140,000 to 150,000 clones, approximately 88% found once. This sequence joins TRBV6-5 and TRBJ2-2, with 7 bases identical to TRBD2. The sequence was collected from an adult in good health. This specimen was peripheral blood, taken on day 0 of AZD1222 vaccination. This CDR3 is CASRGRGRNTGELFF. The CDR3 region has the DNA TGTGCCAGCAGGGGGAGGGGACGTAACACCGGGGAGCTGTTTTTT.